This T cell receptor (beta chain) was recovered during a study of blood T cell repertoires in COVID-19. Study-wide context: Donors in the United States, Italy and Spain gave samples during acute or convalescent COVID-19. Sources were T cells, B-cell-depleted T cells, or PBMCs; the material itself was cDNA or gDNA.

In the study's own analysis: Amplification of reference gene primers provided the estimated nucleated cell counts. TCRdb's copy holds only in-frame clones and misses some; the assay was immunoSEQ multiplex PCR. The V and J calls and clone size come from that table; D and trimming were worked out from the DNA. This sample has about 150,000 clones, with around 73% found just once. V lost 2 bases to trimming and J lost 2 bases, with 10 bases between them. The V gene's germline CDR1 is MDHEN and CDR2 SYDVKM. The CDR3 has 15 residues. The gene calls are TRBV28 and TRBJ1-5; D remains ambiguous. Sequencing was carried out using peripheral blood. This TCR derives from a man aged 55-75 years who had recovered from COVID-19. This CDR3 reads CASSLPLTGNQPQHF. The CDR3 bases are TGTGCCAGCAGTTTACCCCTCACGGGCAATCAGCCCCAGCATTTT. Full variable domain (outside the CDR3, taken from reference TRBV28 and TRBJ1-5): DVKVTQSSRYLVKRTGEKVFLECVQDMDHENMFWYRQDPGLGLRLIYFSYDVKMKEKGDIPEGYSVSREKKERFSLILESASTNQTSMYLCASSLPLTGNQPQHFGDGTRLSIL.